This TCR beta chain was profiled in a study of T cell responses to AZD1222 COVID-19 vaccine. Germline CDR1 reads MDHEN; CDR2 reads SYDVKM. The CDR3 sequence is 16 residues long. The V gene end was trimmed by 2 bases and the J gene end by 0 bases; junction bases not matched to a gene: 4. Method: immunoSEQ multiplex PCR; TCRdb's copy keeps in-frame clones and lacks some. The sample carries roughly 36,000 clones, roughly nine tenths recorded once. Whole-study findings and limits: Following two doses of AZD1222, Spike-specific TCR breadth and depth rose. Most donors were white British, females outnumbered males, and clonal diversity was possibly underestimated.

Concerning this clone: Its antigen is undetermined.

This TCR was sampled from an adult in good health. The specimen comprised peripheral blood, sampled on day 0 of AZD1222 vaccination. The chain is built from TRBV28 and TRBJ1-3; 7 nucleotides align to TRBD1. CDR3 sequence (DNA): TGTGCCAGCAGTTTAAACAGGGGACGCTCTGGAAACACCATATATTTT. It yields the protein CASSLNRGRSGNTIYF.